Below, 23 T cell receptor beta chains from the same sample are listed, as sequenced in a study of OX40 agonist ivuxolimab in advanced cancers. Sequencing was performed with immunoSEQ multiplex PCR; in TCRdb, only in-frame clones are kept and a portion is missing. This sample has 55,000 to 80,000 clones, with 81% found just once. Sequenced here: CD4+ or CD8+ T cells sorted from blood, sampled in a trial of the OX40 agonist ivuxolimab. These receptor sequences come from an adult with an advanced solid tumor such as melanoma, head and neck, liver or kidney cancer.

The rearrangement joins TRBV4-1 to TRBJ1-5, with TRBD1 matching over 9 bases. The germline gives CDR1 MGHRA, CDR2 YSYEKL. J was trimmed by 8 bases and V by 0 bases; bases with no gene match: 5. The CDR3 is made up of 15 amino acids. The CDR3 here is CASSQEGQGLEPQHF. CDR3 nucleotide sequence: TGCGCCAGCAGCCAAGAGGGACAGGGCCTAGAGCCCCAGCATTTT.

CDR3 sequence (DNA): TGTGCCAGCAGTGATTTGGGGGCCGGAGGGAATTCACCCCTCCACTTT. Protein product: CASSDLGAGGNSPLHF. The V call is TRBV2, the J call TRBJ1-6; D possibly corresponds to TRBD1 (6 bases). Germline V gene sequence: CDR1 SNHLY, CDR2 FYNNEI. This CDR3 is 16 amino acids long. V dropped 3 bases and J dropped 7 bases, with 16 bases sitting between them. Full variable domain (missing parts from reference TRBV2 and TRBJ1-6): EPEVTQTPSHQVTQMGQEVILRCVPISNHLYFYWYRQILGQKVEFLVSFYNNEISEKSEIFDDQFSVERPDGSNFTLKIRSTKLEDSAMYFCASSDLGAGGNSPLHFGNGTRLTVT.

This clone has a single count. The chain is built from TRBV30 and TRBJ2-3; 12 nucleotides align to TRBD2. In germline, CDR1 is GTSNPN, CDR2 SVGIG (reference sequence). Trimming took 0 bases from V and 4 from J; bases not matched to a gene: 2. The CDR3 runs 15 residues. For the CDR3, the DNA is TGTGCCTGGAGTGTCCCTAGCGGGGGGGCAGATACGCAGTATTTT. Encoded protein: CAWSVPSGGADTQYF.

The chain is built from TRBV5-5 and TRBJ1-2; D may be TRBD1 (6 bases). Germline values: CDR1 SGHKS, CDR2 YYEKEE (reference sequence). The CDR3 runs 17 residues. V was shortened by 4 bases and J by 3 bases, with 22 bases between the two germline ends. CDR3 nucleotides: TGTGCCAGCAGCCACACCATGGGGGCAGGAGGTTACTATGGCTACACCTTC. It translates to CASSHTMGAGGYYGYTF.

The chain joins TRBV5-8 to TRBJ2-5, with D possibly TRBD1 on 6 matching bases. Trimming stripped 1 base from V and 6 bases from J, with 10 bases between. CDR1 is SGHTS and CDR2 is YDEGEE in the germline V gene. This CDR3 region has 13 residues. The CDR3: CASSLKGGKTQYF. CDR3 coding DNA: TGTGCCAGCAGCTTGAAAGGGGGAAAGACCCAGTACTTC. The full variable domain, rest sourced from reference TRBV5-8 and TRBJ2-5, is EAGVTQSPTHLIKTRGQQATLRCSPISGHTSVYWYQQALGLGLQFLLWYDEGEERNRGNFPPRFSGRQFPNYSSELNVNALELEDSALYLCASSLKGGKTQYFGPGTRLLVL.

This chain connects TRBV2 to TRBJ1-5; no firm D call. The CDR3 covers 14 residues. Between the trimmed V and J ends, which lost 4 bases and 0 bases, there was a span of 7 bases. CDR1 and CDR2 from the germline V gene are SNHLY and FYNNEI. CDR3 residues: CASSGGSSNQPQHF. CDR3 bases: TGTGCCAGCAGTGGTGGGAGTAGCAATCAGCCCCAGCATTTT.

The chain has TRBV5-4 and TRBJ1-3; D call uncertain. This CDR3 has 15 amino acids. CDR1 and CDR2 (germline): SGHNT, YYREEE (reference sequence). With 4 bases removed from V and 3 bases from J, the gap between germline ends came to 14 bases. CDR3 in amino acids: CASSQPGRDGNTIYF. In nucleotides, the CDR3 is TGTGCCAGCAGCCAACCCGGGCGGGATGGAAACACCATATATTTT.

The chain carries TRBV6-6 and TRBJ1-1; D may be TRBD1 (6 bases). The germline gives CDR1 MNHNY, CDR2 SVGAGI (reference sequence). The length of the CDR3 is 14 residues. Trimming cost V 6 bases and J 3 bases, with 14 bases left between them. The CDR3 nucleotides are TGTGCCAGCAGGAGGGACAACGCCTACACTGAAGCTTTCTTT. Translated: CASRRDNAYTEAFF.

The chain has TRBV5-4 and TRBJ2-3; TRBD2 matches at 8 bases. The CDR3 covers 16 residues. CDR1 SGHNT and CDR2 YYREEE come from the germline V gene (reference sequence). J gave up 5 bases and V 4 bases, and 12 bases lay outside the gene matches. Here the CDR3 DNA reads TGTGCCAGCAGCCGGCCTCCGGGGGGGCCAGGAGATACGCAGTATTTT. Protein sequence: CASSRPPGGPGDTQYF.

The rearrangement links TRBV7-9 to TRBJ2-1; D unresolved. Trimming cost V 2 bases and J 15 bases, with 17 bases left between them. Germline values: CDR1 SEHNR, CDR2 FQNEAQ (reference sequence). The length of the CDR3 is 13 residues. CDR3 protein: CASSLPPDTRWFF. CDR3 coding DNA: TGTGCCAGCAGCTTACCCCCTGACACTCGGTGGTTCTTC.

The chain carries TRBV19 and TRBJ1-4; 7 bases agree with TRBD1. With V trimmed by 5 bases and J by 8 bases, 14 bases remained unmatched. This CDR3 has 16 amino acids. The germline V gene encodes CDR1 LNHDA and CDR2 SQIVND (reference sequence). The CDR3 reads CASSWARQGRGEKLFF. The CDR3 DNA reads as TGTGCCAGTAGTTGGGCCCGACAGGGTAGGGGCGAAAAACTGTTTTTT. The variable domain in full, with the rest retrieved from reference TRBV19 and TRBJ1-4, is DGGITQSPKYLFRKEGQNVTLSCEQNLNHDAMYWYRQDPGQGLRLIYYSQIVNDFQKGDIAEGYSVSREKKESFPLTVTSAQKNPTAFYLCASSWARQGRGEKLFFGSGTQLSVL.

V and J are TRBV2 and TRBJ2-2; weak D call: TRBD1 (5 bases). The V end lost 0 bases, the J end lost 0 bases, and 11 bases lay between the germline ends. The CDR3 runs 17 residues. The germline CDR1 and CDR2 sequences are SNHLY and FYNNEI. This CDR3 reads CASSEALVRANTGELFF. For the CDR3, the DNA is TGTGCCAGCAGTGAAGCGTTGGTCAGGGCGAACACCGGGGAGCTGTTTTTT.

The V gene is TRBV5-6, the J gene TRBJ1-2; no definite D call. CDR3 size: 13 residues. Germline values: CDR1 SGHDT, CDR2 YYEEEE. V shed 0 bases and J shed 2 bases, with 5 bases lying between them. DNA for the CDR3: TGTGCCAGCAGCTTGGGGGAGAACTATGGCTACACCTTC. Translated, it gives CASSLGENYGYTF.

Only one count was recorded for this clone. This chain connects TRBV25-1 to TRBJ2-3; D is ambiguous. This CDR3 has 14 amino acids. Germline V gives CDR1 MGHDK, CDR2 SYGVNS. Trimming took 3 bases from V and 2 from J, leaving 9 bases between them. The CDR3 nucleotides are TGTGCCAGCAGTGAGCCGACACCCACAGATACGCAGTATTTT. It encodes CASSEPTPTDTQYF. The whole variable domain, filled in from reference TRBV25-1 and TRBJ2-3, reads EADIYQTPRYLVIGTGKKITLECSQTMGHDKMYWYQQDPGMELHLIHYSYGVNSTEKGDLSSESTVSRIRTEHFPLTLESARPSHTSQYLCASSEPTPTDTQYFGPGTRLTVL.

V and J are TRBV19 and TRBJ2-5, with a weak D call TRBD1 (6 bases). The CDR3 has 14 amino acids. Trimming shortened V by 1 base and J by 3 bases, and 9 bases separated the two germline ends. Germline V CDR1 and CDR2: LNHDA, SQIVND (reference sequence). The CDR3 DNA is TGTGCCAGTAGTATAGGGACAGTCAAAGAGACCCAGTACTTC. Amino acid sequence: CASSIGTVKETQYF.

CDR3 in amino acids: CASSIEGRGRETQYF. CDR3 sequence (DNA): TGTGCCAGTAGTATAGAGGGCAGGGGGCGAGAGACCCAGTACTTC. This sequence joins TRBV19 and TRBJ2-5, with 8 bases matching TRBD1. CDR3 length: 15 residues. Per germline, CDR1 LNHDA and CDR2 SQIVND (reference sequence). Trimming cost V 0 bases and J 4 bases; bases outside gene matches: 4.

The chain recombines TRBV29-1 with TRBJ1-1, with 7 bases matching TRBD1. V lost 4 bases and J lost 6; bases outside the gene matches: 5. Germline CDR1 and CDR2: SQVTM and ANQGSEA. There are 12 residues in the CDR3. CDR3 loop: CSVGGRGAEAFF. As DNA, the CDR3 is TGCAGCGTTGGGGGCAGGGGGGCTGAAGCTTTCTTT.

J is TRBJ1-2 and V is TRBV5-6, with 9 bases aligning to TRBD1. Germline CDR1 and CDR2: SGHDT and YYEEEE. This CDR3 comprises 14 residues. The V gene end was trimmed by 4 bases and the J gene end by 1 base; junction bases not matched to a gene: 2. CDR3 in DNA: TGTGCCAGCAGCCTGACAGGGGGTAACTATGGCTACACCTTC. This encodes CASSLTGGNYGYTF.

The rearrangement joins TRBV27 to TRBJ2-7; D ambiguous. The CDR3 consists of 15 residues. Trimming pared 3 bases from V and 1 base from J, leaving 13 bases between. Germline V lookup: CDR1 MNHEY, CDR2 SMNVEV (reference sequence). CDR3 loop: CASSFSGVGSYEQYF. CDR3 nucleotide sequence: TGTGCCAGCAGTTTCTCCGGCGTAGGGTCCTACGAGCAGTACTTC.

This chain uses TRBV2 with TRBJ1-4; 9 nucleotides align to TRBD1. The length of the CDR3 is 14 residues. After removal of 5 bases from V and 8 bases from J, the junction contained 6 bases not matched to a gene. Germline V gene lookup returns CDR1 SNHLY and CDR2 FYNNEI. DNA of the CDR3: TGTGCCAGCAGTTTGGGACAGGGTACCGAAAAACTGTTTTTT. Residues: CASSLGQGTEKLFF.

The gene calls are TRBV18 and TRBJ1-5; TRBD1 is a possible D gene (6 bases). The germline CDR1 and CDR2 sequences are KGHSH and LQKENI. The CDR3 is made up of 14 amino acids. Trimming removed 2 bases from V and 4 bases from J, with 9 bases in between. The CDR3, as DNA: TGTGCCAGCTCACCAGGGCAGGGGAATCAGCCCCAGCATTTT. It encodes CASSPGQGNQPQHF.

CDR3 sequence: CASSPTALAGFNTQYF. CDR3 nucleotides: TGTGCCAGCAGCCCCACGGCGCTAGCGGGGTTTAATACGCAGTATTTT. The rearrangement links TRBV7-9 to TRBJ2-3; 9 bases agree with TRBD2. CDR1 is SEHNR, CDR2 FQNEAQ, per germline (reference sequence). The J segment lost 7 bases and the V segment lost 5 bases, leaving 13 bases of the junction unmatched. The length of the CDR3 is 16 residues.

Only a few counts were recorded for this clone. This chain uses TRBV19 with TRBJ1-5; TRBD1 aligns across 7 bases. The CDR3 consists of 15 residues. The germline CDR1 and CDR2 sequences are LNHDA and SQIVND (reference sequence). V shed 6 bases, J shed 5 bases, and the junction held 10 bases outside the gene matches. The CDR3 region has the DNA TGTGCCAGTAGCCAGGGGACAGCCCTCGATCAGCCCCAGCATTTT. This encodes CASSQGTALDQPQHF.